The 25 T cell receptor beta chains reported below all come from one sample, sequenced in a study of blood T cell repertoires in COVID-19 (dated by TCRdb to 2019 to 2021). Library preparation employed the immunoSEQ multiplex PCR assay. The table was pulled from immuneACCESS by TCRdb, which kept in-frame rearrangements only. Such tables lose some clones; where checked, under half of the loss comes from unresolved V genes, and the rest has no known cause. This sample is represented by approximately 130,000 clones; more than 80% of them were singletons. Around 4.7% of the sample rests with the top ten. Sample: peripheral blood. Receptors were obtained from a human donor in a cohort sampled during active COVID-19.

The chain recombines TRBV12-3 or TRBV12-4 with TRBJ2-5; 7 bases map to TRBD2. The length of the CDR3 is 13 residues. With 3 bases clipped from V and 3 bases from J, the junction kept 1 base outside the gene matches. The CDR3 reads CASSFLAEETQYF. The CDR3 DNA follows: TGTGCCAGCAGTTTTCTAGCGGAAGAGACCCAGTACTTC.

The chain couples TRBV5-1 to TRBJ2-1; TRBD1 might be the D (6 bases). The V and J ends lost 4 bases and 10 bases respectively, with 15 bases between them. The CDR3 runs 13 residues. CDR1 SGHRS and CDR2 YFSETQ come from the germline V gene. The CDR3 coding sequence is TGCGCCAGCAGCCTGGTCAGGGGTGGCGAGCAGTTCTTC. Translating it yields CASSLVRGGEQFF. The full variable domain, with the rest looked up from reference TRBV5-1 and TRBJ2-1, is KAGVTQTPRYLIKTRGQQVTLSCSPISGHRSVSWYQQTPGQGLQFLFEYFSETQRNKGNFPGRFSGRQFSNSRSEMNVSTLELGDSALYLCASSLVRGGEQFFGPGTRLTVL.

V is TRBV7-2 and J is TRBJ1-6; maybe TRBD1 (6 bases). The germline V gene has CDR1 SGHTA and CDR2 FQGNSA. The ends were cut back, 4 bases at V and 5 bases at J, with 12 bases in the middle. The CDR3 runs to 15 residues. The DNA of the CDR3 is TGTGCCAGCAGCTCCTTGACAGGCGATAATTCACCCCTCCACTTT. Protein product: CASSSLTGDNSPLHF.

This clone has only one observation. The chain recombines TRBV19 with TRBJ2-1; perhaps TRBD1 as D (6 bases). Germline CDR1 reads LNHDA; CDR2 reads SQIVND (reference sequence). The ends were cut back, 5 bases at V and 7 bases at J, with 12 bases in the middle. The length of the CDR3 is 13 residues. The CDR3 region is CASSDNRENEQFF. For the CDR3, the DNA is TGTGCCAGTAGTGATAACAGGGAAAATGAGCAGTTCTTC.

The V and J genes are TRBV5-1 and TRBJ2-1, with 13 bases fitting TRBD2. V shed 4 bases, J shed 0 bases, and the junction held 4 bases outside the gene matches. Germline CDR1 is SGHRS and CDR2 is YFSETQ. The CDR3 has 17 residues. The CDR3 DNA is TGCGCCAGCAGCACGGGACTAGCGGGGTCCTCCTACAATGAGCAGTTCTTC. Residues: CASSTGLAGSSYNEQFF.

The chain combines TRBV12-3 or TRBV12-4 with TRBJ2-5; D not certain. This CDR3 has 11 amino acids. The ends were cut back, 5 bases at V and 3 bases at J, with 4 bases in the middle. The DNA of the CDR3 is TGTGCCAGCAGTCTAAAAGAGACCCAGTACTTC. The encoded protein is CASSLKETQYF.

V is TRBV6-6 and J is TRBJ1-5; 8 bases align to TRBD1. V trimming: 5 bases; J trimming: 0 bases; junction bases outside the gene matches: 0. The CDR3 loop spans 14 amino acids. Per germline, CDR1 MNHNY and CDR2 SVGAGI (reference sequence). CDR3 sequence (DNA): TGTGCCAGCAGTGGGACAGGTAGCAATCAGCCCCAGCATTTT. Protein sequence: CASSGTGSNQPQHF.

The chain employs TRBV5-1 and TRBJ1-2; 7 bases agree with TRBD1. The CDR3 runs 16 residues. The ends lost 6 bases at V and 4 bases at J; junction bases unmatched: 15. Germline V gene data show CDR1 as SGHRS and CDR2 as YFSETQ. CDR3 in DNA: TGCGCCAGCAAACTTTCAGAGGACAGGTCGTCCTATGGCTACACCTTC. This sequence encodes CASKLSEDRSSYGYTF.

This clone was seen just once. The chain carries TRBV6-2 or TRBV6-3 and TRBJ2-1; 7 bases align to TRBD2. The CDR3 totals 17 residues. Germline CDR1 reads MNHEY; CDR2 reads SVGEGT. Trimming took 2 bases from V and 7 from J; bases not matched to a gene: 14. In DNA form, the CDR3 reads TGTGCCAGCAGTTACCCCCATGGAGGGAGGGCCCGGAATGAGCAGTTCTTC. This encodes CASSYPHGGRARNEQFF.

The chain links TRBV7-8 to TRBJ1-1; 7 bases fit TRBD1. Germline assignment: CDR1 SGHVS and CDR2 FQNEAQ. This CDR3 spans 18 amino acids. The V and J ends lost 1 base and 3 bases, in that order; junction bases with no gene match: 14. This chain's CDR3 is CASSLDPRSNRGYTEAFF. The CDR3, as DNA: TGTGCCAGCAGCTTAGATCCTAGGTCGAACAGGGGTTACACTGAAGCTTTCTTT.

V gene TRBV9 combines with J gene TRBJ2-1; perhaps TRBD2 as D (5 bases). Per germline, CDR1 SGDLS and CDR2 YYNGEE. CDR3 size: 14 residues. Trimming took off 6 bases at V and 0 bases at J, with 10 bases between the two ends. This CDR3 reads CASTAGSSYNEQFF. As DNA, the CDR3 is TGTGCCAGCACCGCGGGTAGCTCCTACAATGAGCAGTTCTTC.

This chain links TRBV5-5 with TRBJ2-3; D possibly corresponds to TRBD2 (5 bases). This CDR3 spans 13 amino acids. Germline CDR1 reads SGHKS; CDR2 reads YYEKEE (reference sequence). V was shortened by 6 bases and J by 0 bases, with 8 bases between the two germline ends. The CDR3 DNA follows: TGTGCCAGCACCGGGGTTAGCACAGATACGCAGTATTTT. Translating gives CASTGVSTDTQYF.

The rearrangement uses TRBV7-2 and TRBJ2-1; weak D call: TRBD1 (6 bases). Trimming removed 0 bases from V and 1 base from J, with 10 bases in between. Germline CDR1 reads SGHTA; CDR2 reads FQGNSA. The CDR3 extends over 16 amino acids. The CDR3 nucleotides are TGTGCCAGCAGCTTAGCAGCAGGGGTGTCCTACAATGAGCAGTTCTTC. Its translation: CASSLAAGVSYNEQFF.

In this sample, this clone turned up a few times. The V and J genes are TRBV19 and TRBJ1-5; D remains ambiguous. The CDR3 runs 18 residues. V was shortened by 2 bases and J by 4 bases, with 21 bases between the two germline ends. Per the germline V gene, CDR1 is LNHDA and CDR2 is SQIVND (reference sequence). In DNA, the CDR3 is TGTGCCAGTAGTATATTTTATCGTGCGGGAAATAGAAATCAGCCCCAGCATTTT. It translates to CASSIFYRAGNRNQPQHF.

The rearrangement uses TRBV6-2 or TRBV6-3 and TRBJ2-1, with D tentatively TRBD1 (5 bases). Germline V gene sequence: CDR1 MNHEY, CDR2 SVGEGT. CDR3 length equals 16 residues. V was trimmed by 5 bases and J by 8 bases, leaving 22 bases between them. For the CDR3, the DNA is TGTGCCAGCAGTGATGGGGCGCGGTATCTTCGAGATGAGCAGTTCTTC. Amino acid sequence: CASSDGARYLRDEQFF.

The rearrangement joins TRBV6-2 or TRBV6-3 to TRBJ2-7, with 10 nucleotides matching TRBD1. The CDR3 extends over 17 amino acids. The V segment lost 2 bases and the J segment 0 bases; nucleotides outside the gene matches: 7. CDR1 MNHEY and CDR2 SVGEGT come from the germline V gene. The CDR3 DNA is TGTGCCAGCAGTTACGCGGTGGGACAGGGGAGCTCCTACGAGCAGTACTTC. Protein sequence: CASSYAVGQGSSYEQYF.

The rearrangement joins TRBV30 to TRBJ2-2; 10 positions agree with TRBD2. The V segment lost 2 bases and the J segment 5 bases; nucleotides outside the gene matches: 8. Per germline, CDR1 GTSNPN and CDR2 SVGIG (reference sequence). There are 16 residues in the CDR3. The CDR3 sequence is CAWSRLAGVGTGELFF. CDR3 DNA sequence: TGTGCCTGGAGTCGGCTAGCGGGAGTCGGAACCGGGGAGCTGTTTTTT.

The rearrangement joins TRBV7-2 to TRBJ2-7; 7 nucleotides align to TRBD1. Germline CDR1 is SGHTA and CDR2 is FQGNSA. With 4 bases clipped from V and 0 bases from J, the junction kept 6 bases outside the gene matches. The CDR3 length is 15 residues. The CDR3 bases are TGTGCCAGCAGCTACGCCGGGACAGTCTCCTACGAGCAGTACTTC. This encodes CASSYAGTVSYEQYF.

The V and J genes are TRBV30 and TRBJ2-5; D possibly corresponds to TRBD1 (5 bases). The CDR3 spans 13 residues. Germline CDR1 GTSNPN, CDR2 SVGIG (reference sequence). Trimming shortened V by 1 base and J by 4 bases, and 10 bases separated the two germline ends. The CDR3 reads CAWSADTAETQYF. The CDR3 DNA reads as TGTGCCTGGAGTGCGGACACCGCAGAGACCCAGTACTTC.

The gene calls are TRBV2 and TRBJ1-4; D perhaps matches TRBD1 (5 bases). V lost 8 bases to trimming and J lost 5 bases, with 9 bases between them. This CDR3 is 12 amino acids long. Germline lookup yields CDR1 SNHLY and CDR2 FYNNEI. The CDR3 coding sequence is TGTGCCAGCGACAGCCGAAATGAAAAACTGTTTTTT. It translates to CASDSRNEKLFF.

The V call is TRBV5-4, the J call TRBJ1-1; 7 nucleotides align to TRBD1. Germline assignment: CDR1 SGHNT and CDR2 YYREEE (reference sequence). The CDR3 contains 13 residues. V lost 5 bases and J lost 3; bases outside the gene matches: 4. The CDR3 region is CASRRGHDTEAFF. The CDR3 DNA sequence: TGTGCCAGCAGGAGGGGGCACGACACTGAAGCTTTCTTT.

The gene calls are TRBV28 and TRBJ1-6; D is undetermined. Trimming cost V 2 bases and J 7 bases, with 12 bases left between them. This CDR3 contains 15 residues. The germline V gene encodes CDR1 MDHEN and CDR2 SYDVKM. In DNA form, the CDR3 reads TGTGCCAGCAGTTTACCATCCCAGAGGAATTCACCCCTCCACTTT. This encodes CASSLPSQRNSPLHF. Drawing the rest from reference TRBV28 and TRBJ1-6, the complete variable domain is DVKVTQSSRYLVKRTGEKVFLECVQDMDHENMFWYRQDPGLGLRLIYFSYDVKMKEKGDIPEGYSVSREKKERFSLILESASTNQTSMYLCASSLPSQRNSPLHFGNGTRLTVT.

The chain combines TRBV10-3 with TRBJ2-6, with 7 bases identical to TRBD1. The CDR3 runs 16 residues. The V gene's germline CDR1 is ENHRY and CDR2 SYGVKD. J lost 1 base, V lost 5 bases, and 5 bases had no gene match. This CDR3 reads CAISTRGTSGANVLTF. The CDR3 bases are TGTGCCATCAGTACCAGGGGGACGTCTGGGGCCAACGTCCTGACTTTC.

The chain uses TRBV5-1 and TRBJ1-2, with 8 nucleotides matching TRBD1. Looked up from germline, CDR1 is SGHRS and CDR2 is YFSETQ. CDR3 length: 16 amino acids. The V segment lost 0 bases and the J segment 5 bases; nucleotides outside the gene matches: 9. The CDR3, as DNA: TGCGCCAGCAGCTTGGACCTGGGACAGGCGTCTTATGGCTACACCTTC. Translating gives CASSLDLGQASYGYTF.

This clone has ten or more counts. This sequence joins TRBV2 and TRBJ2-7; D not certain. The V end lost 5 bases, the J end lost 1 base, and 12 bases lay between the germline ends. The CDR3 has 14 residues. Germline V gene data show CDR1 as SNHLY and CDR2 as FYNNEI. This chain's CDR3 is CASSYTTVSYEQYF. For the CDR3, the DNA is TGTGCCAGCAGTTACACAACAGTATCCTACGAGCAGTACTTC.